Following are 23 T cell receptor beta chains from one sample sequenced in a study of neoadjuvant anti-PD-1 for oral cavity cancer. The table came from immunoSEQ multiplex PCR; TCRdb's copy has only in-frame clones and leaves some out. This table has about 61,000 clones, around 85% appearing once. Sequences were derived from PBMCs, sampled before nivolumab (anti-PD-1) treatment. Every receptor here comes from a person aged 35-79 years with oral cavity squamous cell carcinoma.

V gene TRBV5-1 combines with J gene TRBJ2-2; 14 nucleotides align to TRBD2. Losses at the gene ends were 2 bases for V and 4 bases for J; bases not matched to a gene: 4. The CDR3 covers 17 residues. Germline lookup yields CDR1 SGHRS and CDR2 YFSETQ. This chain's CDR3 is CASSFEGLAGATGELFF. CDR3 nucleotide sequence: TGCGCCAGCAGCTTCGAGGGACTAGCGGGAGCCACCGGGGAGCTGTTTTTT.

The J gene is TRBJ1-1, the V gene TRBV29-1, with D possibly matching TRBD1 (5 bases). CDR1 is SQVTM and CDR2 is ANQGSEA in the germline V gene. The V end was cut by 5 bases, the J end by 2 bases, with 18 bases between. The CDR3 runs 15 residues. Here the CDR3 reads CSVYPTERGNTEAFF. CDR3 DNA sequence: TGCAGCGTTTATCCAACGGAGAGGGGAAACACTGAAGCTTTCTTT.

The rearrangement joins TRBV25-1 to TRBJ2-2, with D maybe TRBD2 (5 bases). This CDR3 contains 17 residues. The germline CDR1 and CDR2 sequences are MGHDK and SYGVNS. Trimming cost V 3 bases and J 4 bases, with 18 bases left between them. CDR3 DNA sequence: TGTGCCAGCAGTGACGGGAAGCAAAGGGCAATCACCGGGGAGCTGTTTTTT. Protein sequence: CASSDGKQRAITGELFF.

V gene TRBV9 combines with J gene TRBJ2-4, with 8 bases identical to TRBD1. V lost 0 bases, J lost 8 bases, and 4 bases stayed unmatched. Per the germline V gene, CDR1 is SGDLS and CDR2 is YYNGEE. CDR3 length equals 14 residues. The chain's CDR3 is CASSVVGQGDIQYF. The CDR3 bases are TGTGCCAGCAGCGTAGTCGGACAGGGTGACATTCAGTACTTC.

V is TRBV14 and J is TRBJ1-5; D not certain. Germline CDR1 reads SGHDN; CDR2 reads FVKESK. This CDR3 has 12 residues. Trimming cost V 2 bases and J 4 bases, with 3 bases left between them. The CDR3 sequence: CASSQPNQPQHF. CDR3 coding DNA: TGTGCCAGCAGCCAACCAAATCAGCCCCAGCATTTT.

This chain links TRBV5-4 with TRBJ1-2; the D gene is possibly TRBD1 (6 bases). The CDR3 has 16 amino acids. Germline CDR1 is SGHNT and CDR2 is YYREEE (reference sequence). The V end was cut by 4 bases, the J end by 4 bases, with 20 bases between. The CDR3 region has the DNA TGTGCCAGCAGCGGGGGGCCAGGCCTTGTCCTCTATGGCTACACCTTC. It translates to CASSGGPGLVLYGYTF.

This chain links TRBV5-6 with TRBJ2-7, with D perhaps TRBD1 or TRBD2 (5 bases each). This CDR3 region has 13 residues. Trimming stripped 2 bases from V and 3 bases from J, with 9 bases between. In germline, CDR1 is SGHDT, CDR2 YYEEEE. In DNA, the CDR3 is TGTGCCAGCAGCTTCGCAGGGAGCTACGAGCAGTACTTC. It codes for CASSFAGSYEQYF. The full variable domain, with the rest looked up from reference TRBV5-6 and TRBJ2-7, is DAGVTQSPTHLIKTRGQQVTLRCSPKSGHDTVSWYQQALGQGPQFIFQYYEEEERQRGNFPDRFSGHQFPNYSSELNVNALLLGDSALYLCASSFAGSYEQYFGPGTRLTVT.

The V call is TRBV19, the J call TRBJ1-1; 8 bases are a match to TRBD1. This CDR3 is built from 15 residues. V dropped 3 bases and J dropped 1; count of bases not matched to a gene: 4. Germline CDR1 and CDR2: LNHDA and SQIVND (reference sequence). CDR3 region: CASSMGDRRNTEAFF. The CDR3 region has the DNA TGTGCCAGTAGTATGGGGGACAGGAGGAACACTGAAGCTTTCTTT.

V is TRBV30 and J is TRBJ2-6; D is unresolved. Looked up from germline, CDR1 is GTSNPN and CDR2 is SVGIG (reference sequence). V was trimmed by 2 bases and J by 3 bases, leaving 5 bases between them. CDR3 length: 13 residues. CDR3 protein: CAWSPFGANVLTF. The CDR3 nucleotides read TGTGCCTGGAGTCCTTTTGGGGCCAACGTCCTGACTTTC.

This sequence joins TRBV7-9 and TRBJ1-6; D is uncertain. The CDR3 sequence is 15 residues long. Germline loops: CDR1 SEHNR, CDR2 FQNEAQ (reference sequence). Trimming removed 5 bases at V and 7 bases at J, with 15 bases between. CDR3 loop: CASSGHRLGNSPLHF. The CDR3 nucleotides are TGTGCCAGCAGCGGGCATCGGCTCGGAAATTCACCCCTCCACTTT.

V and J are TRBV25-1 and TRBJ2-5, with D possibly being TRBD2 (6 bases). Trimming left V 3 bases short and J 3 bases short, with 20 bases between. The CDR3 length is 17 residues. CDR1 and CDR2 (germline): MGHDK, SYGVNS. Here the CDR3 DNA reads TGTGCCAGCAGTGATTCACGAGGGACTTCGGGGGAAGAGACCCAGTACTTC. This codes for CASSDSRGTSGEETQYF.

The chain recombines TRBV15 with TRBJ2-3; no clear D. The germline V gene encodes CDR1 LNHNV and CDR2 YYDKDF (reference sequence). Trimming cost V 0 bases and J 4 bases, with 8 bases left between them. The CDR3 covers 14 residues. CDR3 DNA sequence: TGTGCCACCAGCAGAGATCGCGCAGCAGATACGCAGTATTTT. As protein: CATSRDRAADTQYF. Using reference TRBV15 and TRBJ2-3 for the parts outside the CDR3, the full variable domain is DAMVIQNPRYQVTQFGKPVTLSCSQTLNHNVMYWYQQKSSQAPKLLFHYYDKDFNNEADTPDNFQSRRPNTSFCFLDIRSPGLGDTAMYLCATSRDRAADTQYFGPGTRLTVL.

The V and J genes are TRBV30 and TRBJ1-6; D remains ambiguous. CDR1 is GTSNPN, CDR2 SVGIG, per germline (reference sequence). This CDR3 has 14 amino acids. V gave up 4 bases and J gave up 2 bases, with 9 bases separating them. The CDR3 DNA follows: TGTGCCTGGACTCTTACTACCTATAATTCACCCCTCCACTTT. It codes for CAWTLTTYNSPLHF.

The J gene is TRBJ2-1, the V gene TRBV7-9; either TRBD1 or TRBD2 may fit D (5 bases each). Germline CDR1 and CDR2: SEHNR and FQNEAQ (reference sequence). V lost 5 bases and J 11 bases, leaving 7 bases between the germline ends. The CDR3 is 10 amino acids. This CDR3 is CASSLGQQFF. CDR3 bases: TGTGCCAGCAGCCTGGGACAGCAGTTCTTC.

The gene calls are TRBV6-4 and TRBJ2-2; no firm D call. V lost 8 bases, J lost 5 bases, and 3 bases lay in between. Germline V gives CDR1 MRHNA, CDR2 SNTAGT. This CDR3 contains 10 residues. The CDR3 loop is CASGTGELFF. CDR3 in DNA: TGTGCCAGCGGGACCGGGGAGCTGTTTTTT.

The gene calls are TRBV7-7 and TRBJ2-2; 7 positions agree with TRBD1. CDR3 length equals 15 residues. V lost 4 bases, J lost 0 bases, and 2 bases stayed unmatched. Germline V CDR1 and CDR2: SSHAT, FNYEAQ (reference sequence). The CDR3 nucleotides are TGTGCCAGCAGCTCCGACAGGGCGAACACCGGGGAGCTGTTTTTT. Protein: CASSSDRANTGELFF.

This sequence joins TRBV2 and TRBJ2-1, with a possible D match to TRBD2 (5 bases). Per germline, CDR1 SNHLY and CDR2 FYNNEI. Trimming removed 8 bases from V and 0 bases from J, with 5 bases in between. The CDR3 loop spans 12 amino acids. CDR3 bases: TGTGCCAGCCTAGCCTCCTACAATGAGCAGTTCTTC. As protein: CASLASYNEQFF.

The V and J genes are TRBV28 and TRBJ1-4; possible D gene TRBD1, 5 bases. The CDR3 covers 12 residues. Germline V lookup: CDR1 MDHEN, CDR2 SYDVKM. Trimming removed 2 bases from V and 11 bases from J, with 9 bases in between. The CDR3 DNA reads TGTGCCAGCAGTTTAAATCCAGGGAAACTGTTTTTT. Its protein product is CASSLNPGKLFF.

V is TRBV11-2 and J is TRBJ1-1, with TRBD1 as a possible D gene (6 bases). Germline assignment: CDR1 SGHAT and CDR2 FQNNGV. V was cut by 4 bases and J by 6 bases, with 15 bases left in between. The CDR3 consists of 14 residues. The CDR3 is CASSSQGRSAEAFF. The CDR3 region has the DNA TGTGCCAGCAGCTCTCAGGGGAGGAGCGCTGAAGCTTTCTTT.

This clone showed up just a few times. The CDR3 DNA sequence: TGCGCCAGCAGCCCCTGGACAGGGAGCAACGAGCAGTACTTC. Translating gives CASSPWTGSNEQYF. The V and J genes are TRBV5-1 and TRBJ2-7, with 8 positions matching TRBD1. CDR1 SGHRS and CDR2 YFSETQ come from the germline V gene. CDR3 length equals 14 residues. V lost 4 bases, J lost 5 bases, and 8 bases stayed unmatched.

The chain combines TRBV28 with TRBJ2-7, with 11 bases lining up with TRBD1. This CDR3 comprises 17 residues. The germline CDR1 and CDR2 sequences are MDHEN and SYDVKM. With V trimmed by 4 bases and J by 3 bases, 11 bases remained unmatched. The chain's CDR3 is CASSSARTGGLSYEQYF. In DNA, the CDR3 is TGTGCCAGCAGTTCCGCAAGGACAGGGGGCTTGAGCTACGAGCAGTACTTC.

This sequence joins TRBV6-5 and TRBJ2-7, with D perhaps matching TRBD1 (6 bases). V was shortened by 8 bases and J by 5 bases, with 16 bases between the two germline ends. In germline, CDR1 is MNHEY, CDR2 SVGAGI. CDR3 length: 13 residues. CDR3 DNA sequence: TGTGCCAGCCGGGTAGGGGGAGCTCACGAGCAGTACTTC. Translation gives CASRVGGAHEQYF.

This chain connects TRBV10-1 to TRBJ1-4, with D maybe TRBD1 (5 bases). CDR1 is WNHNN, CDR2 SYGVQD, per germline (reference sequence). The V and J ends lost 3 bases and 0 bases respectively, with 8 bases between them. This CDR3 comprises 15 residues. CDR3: CASSDEGSTNEKLFF. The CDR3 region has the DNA TGCGCCAGCAGTGACGAGGGGTCAACTAATGAAAAACTGTTTTTT.